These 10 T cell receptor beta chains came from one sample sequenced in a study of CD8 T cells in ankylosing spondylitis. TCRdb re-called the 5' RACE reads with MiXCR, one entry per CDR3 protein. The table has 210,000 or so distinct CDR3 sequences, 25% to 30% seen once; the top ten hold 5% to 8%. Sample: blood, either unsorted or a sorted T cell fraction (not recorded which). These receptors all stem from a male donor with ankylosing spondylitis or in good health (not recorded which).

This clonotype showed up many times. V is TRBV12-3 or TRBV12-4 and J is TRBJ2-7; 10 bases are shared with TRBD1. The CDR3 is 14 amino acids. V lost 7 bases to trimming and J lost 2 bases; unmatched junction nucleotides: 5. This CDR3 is CASTGDRGTYEQYF. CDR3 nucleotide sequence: TGTGCCAGCACCGGGGACAGGGGAACCTACGAGCAGTACTTC.

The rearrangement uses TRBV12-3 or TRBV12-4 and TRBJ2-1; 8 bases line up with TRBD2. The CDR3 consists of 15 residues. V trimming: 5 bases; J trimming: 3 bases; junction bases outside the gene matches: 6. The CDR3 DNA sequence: TGTGCCAGCAGTCCCCGAGCGGGAGACTACAATGAGCAGTTCTTC. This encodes CASSPRAGDYNEQFF.

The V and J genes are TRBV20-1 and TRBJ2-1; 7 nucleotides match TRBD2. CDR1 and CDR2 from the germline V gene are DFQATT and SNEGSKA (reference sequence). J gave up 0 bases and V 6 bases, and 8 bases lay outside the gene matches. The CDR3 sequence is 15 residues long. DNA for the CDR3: TGCAGTGCCGCCCCATGGACTAGCTCCTACAATGAGCAGTTCTTC. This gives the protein CSAAPWTSSYNEQFF.

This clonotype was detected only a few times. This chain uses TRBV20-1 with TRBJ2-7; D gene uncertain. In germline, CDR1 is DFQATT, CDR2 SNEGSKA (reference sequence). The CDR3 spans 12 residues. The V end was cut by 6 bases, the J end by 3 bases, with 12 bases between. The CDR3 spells CSATIVDYEQYF. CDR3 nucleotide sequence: TGCAGTGCAACCATTGTTGACTACGAGCAGTACTTC.

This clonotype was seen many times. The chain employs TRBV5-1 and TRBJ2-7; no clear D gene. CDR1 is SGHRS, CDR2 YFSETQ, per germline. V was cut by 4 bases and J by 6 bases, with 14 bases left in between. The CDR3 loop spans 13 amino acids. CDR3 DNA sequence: TGCGCCAGCAGCCCATGGGCCAGACCCGAGCAGTACTTC. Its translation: CASSPWARPEQYF.

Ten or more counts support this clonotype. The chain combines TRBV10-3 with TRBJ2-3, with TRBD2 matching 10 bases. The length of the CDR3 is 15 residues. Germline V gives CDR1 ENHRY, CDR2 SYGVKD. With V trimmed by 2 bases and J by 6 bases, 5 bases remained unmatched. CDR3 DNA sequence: TGTGCCATCAGTGAGGCTAGCGGGAGTTCGGATACGCAGTATTTT. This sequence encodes CAISEASGSSDTQYF.

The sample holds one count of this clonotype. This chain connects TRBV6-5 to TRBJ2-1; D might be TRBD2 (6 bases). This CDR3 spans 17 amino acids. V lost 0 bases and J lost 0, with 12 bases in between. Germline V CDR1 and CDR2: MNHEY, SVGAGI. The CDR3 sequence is CASSYSTRGSSYNEQFF. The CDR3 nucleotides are TGTGCCAGCAGTTACTCGACTCGGGGGAGCTCCTACAATGAGCAGTTCTTC.

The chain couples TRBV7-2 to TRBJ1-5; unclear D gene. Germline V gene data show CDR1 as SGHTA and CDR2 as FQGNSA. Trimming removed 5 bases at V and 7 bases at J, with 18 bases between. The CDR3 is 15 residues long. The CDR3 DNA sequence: TGTGCCAGCAGCCCCGAGGTTTCGGGAGGACAGCCCCAGCATTTT. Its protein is CASSPEVSGGQPQHF.

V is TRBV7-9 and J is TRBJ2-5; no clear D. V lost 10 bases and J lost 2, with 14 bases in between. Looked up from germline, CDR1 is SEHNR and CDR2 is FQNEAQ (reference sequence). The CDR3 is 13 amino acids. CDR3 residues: CAMGPGLQETQYF. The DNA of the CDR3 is TGTGCCATGGGCCCTGGGCTTCAAGAGACCCAGTACTTC. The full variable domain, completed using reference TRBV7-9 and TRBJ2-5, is DTGVSQNPRHKITKRGQNVTFRCDPISEHNRLYWYRQTLGQGPEFLTYFQNEAQLEKSRLLSDRFSAERPKGSFSTLEIQRTEQGDSAMYLCAMGPGLQETQYFGPGTRLLVL.

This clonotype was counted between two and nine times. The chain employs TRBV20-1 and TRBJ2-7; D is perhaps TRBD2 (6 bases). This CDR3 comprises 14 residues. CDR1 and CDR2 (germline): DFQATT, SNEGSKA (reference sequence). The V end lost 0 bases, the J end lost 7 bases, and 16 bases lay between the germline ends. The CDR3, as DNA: TGCAGTGCTAGAGAGCGGGGATGGGGGAAGGAGCAGTACTTC. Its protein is CSARERGWGKEQYF.